The 17 T cell receptor beta chains below come from one sample, sequenced in a study of response to subunit inactivated influenza vaccine. One entry per CDR3 protein, called by TCRdb with MiXCR from the RT-PCR reads. Altogether 450,000 to 600,000 distinct CDR3 sequences are present, less than 8% being singletons, with the ten largest covering 10% to 15%. Source: PBMCs from blood, taken approximately 25 months after vaccination. These receptors were obtained from a man between 50 and 75 years old who received an inactivated influenza vaccine.

This clonotype was counted ten times or more. This chain connects TRBV4-1 to TRBJ1-2, with D perhaps TRBD1 (6 bases). The germline gives CDR1 MGHRA, CDR2 YSYEKL. The CDR3 has 15 amino acids. The V gene lost 4 bases and the J gene lost 1 base, with 13 bases spanning the gap. The chain's CDR3 is CASSLLQGYNYGYTF. The CDR3, as DNA: TGCGCCAGCAGCCTCTTACAGGGATATAACTATGGCTACACCTTC.

This clonotype was detected a few times. The rearrangement uses TRBV7-9 and TRBJ1-6, with D unclear. V was pared by 5 bases and J by 0 bases, with 11 bases between. The CDR3 length is 16 residues. The germline V gene encodes CDR1 SEHNR and CDR2 FQNEAQ (reference sequence). The CDR3 spells CASSHSRGSYNSPLHF. The CDR3 DNA is TGTGCCAGCAGCCACTCACGGGGCTCCTATAATTCACCCCTCCACTTT.

This clonotype has only a few counts. This chain's CDR3 is CASSDQTSGGVGGELFF. CDR3 DNA: TGCGCCAGCAGCGATCAGACTAGCGGGGGAGTCGGAGGGGAGCTGTTTTTT. The V call is TRBV5-1, the J call TRBJ2-2; 12 nucleotides match TRBD2. Losses at the gene ends were 4 bases for V and 8 bases for J; bases not matched to a gene: 12. From germline, CDR1 is SGHRS and CDR2 YFSETQ. The CDR3 has 17 amino acids.

This clonotype was recorded at least ten times. This chain connects TRBV20-1 to TRBJ2-1; TRBD2 matches 7 bases. CDR3 length: 14 residues. The V segment lost 6 bases and the J segment 4 bases; nucleotides outside the gene matches: 9. Per the germline V gene, CDR1 is DFQATT and CDR2 is SNEGSKA (reference sequence). CDR3 sequence: CSASGTNAYNEQFF. DNA for the CDR3: TGCAGTGCCTCCGGGACTAACGCTTACAATGAGCAGTTCTTC.

This clonotype was recorded many times. This chain joins TRBV27 and TRBJ2-3; D unclear. Trimming took 3 bases from V and 0 from J, leaving 4 bases between them. The germline V gene encodes CDR1 MNHEY and CDR2 SMNVEV (reference sequence). The CDR3 covers 13 residues. The CDR3 DNA follows: TGTGCCAGCAGTTTTGCCAGCACAGATACGCAGTATTTT. Translated, it gives CASSFASTDTQYF.

There are many counts of this clonotype. The chain is built from TRBV20-1 and TRBJ2-7; 7 positions agree with TRBD1. CDR3 length equals 15 residues. With 3 bases clipped from V and 5 bases from J, the junction kept 13 bases outside the gene matches. Germline CDR1 and CDR2: DFQATT and SNEGSKA (reference sequence). The CDR3 region has the DNA TGCAGTGCTAGTCCGGGACAGCGTATTTCGGACGAGCAGTACTTC. Translated, it gives CSASPGQRISDEQYF.

This clonotype turned up a few times. This rearrangement joins TRBV12-3 or TRBV12-4 to TRBJ2-1, with D tentatively TRBD1 (6 bases). With 6 bases removed from V and 6 bases from J, the gap between germline ends came to 15 bases. CDR3 size: 14 residues. The CDR3 region has the DNA TGTGCCAGCAGACCCGGGACACATCTCAATGAGCAGTTCTTC. It yields the protein CASRPGTHLNEQFF.

The CDR3 loop is CSVEEGQGHGYTF. DNA of the CDR3: TGCAGCGTTGAAGAGGGGCAGGGCCATGGCTACACCTTC. This sequence joins TRBV29-1 and TRBJ1-2; a weak D match, TRBD1 (5 bases). The germline V and J ends were trimmed by 0 bases and 6 bases, with 11 bases remaining between them. Germline lookup yields CDR1 SQVTM and CDR2 ANQGSEA. The CDR3 covers 13 residues.

This clonotype was detected only a few times. This sequence joins TRBV3-1 and TRBJ1-4, with a tentative D call TRBD1 (5 bases). Trimming stripped 0 bases from V and 8 bases from J, with 16 bases between. Germline V gene data show CDR1 as LGHDT and CDR2 as YNNKEL (reference sequence). This CDR3 contains 16 residues. The CDR3 loop reads CASSQERGRVAEKLFF. CDR3 nucleotide sequence: TGTGCCAGCAGCCAAGAAAGGGGCAGGGTAGCCGAAAAACTGTTTTTT. The full variable domain, with the rest looked up from reference TRBV3-1 and TRBJ1-4, is DTAVSQTPKYLVTQMGNDKSIKCEQNLGHDTMYWYKQDSKKFLKIMFSYNNKELIINETVPNRFSPKSPDKAHLNLHINSLELGDSAVYFCASSQERGRVAEKLFFGSGTQLSVL.

The chain links TRBV5-1 to TRBJ2-1; D remains unclear. CDR1 is SGHRS, CDR2 YFSETQ, per germline. This CDR3 has 12 amino acids. With 2 bases removed from V and 5 bases from J, the gap between germline ends came to 5 bases. CDR3 nucleotides: TGCGCCAGCAGCTTCCAAAACAATGAGCAGTTCTTC. Protein sequence: CASSFQNNEQFF.

The rearrangement uses TRBV5-5 and TRBJ2-7; maybe TRBD1 (6 bases). The V gene lost 1 base and the J gene lost 5 bases, with 16 bases spanning the gap. This CDR3 region has 15 residues. Germline values: CDR1 SGHKS, CDR2 YYEKEE (reference sequence). The CDR3 loop reads CASSLLEQGPHEQYF. The CDR3 DNA reads as TGTGCCAGCAGCTTGTTGGAGCAGGGGCCCCACGAGCAGTACTTC.

The chain couples TRBV29-1 to TRBJ1-1; D is unclear. From germline, CDR1 is SQVTM and CDR2 ANQGSEA. The length of the CDR3 is 12 residues. V lost 7 bases and J lost 0, with 9 bases in between. This CDR3 is CSAGGLNTEAFF. Written as DNA, the CDR3 is TGCAGCGCGGGAGGGCTGAACACTGAAGCTTTCTTT.

The V gene is TRBV10-3, the J gene TRBJ1-3; D not certain. The germline V and J ends were trimmed by 5 bases and 1 base, with 9 bases remaining between them. From germline, CDR1 is ENHRY and CDR2 SYGVKD. The CDR3 spans 14 residues. CDR3: CAISNARSGNTIYF. In DNA form, the CDR3 reads TGTGCCATCAGTAACGCGAGGTCTGGAAACACCATATATTTT.

There are many counts of this clonotype. The chain combines TRBV29-1 with TRBJ2-1; D remains ambiguous. CDR1 is SQVTM, CDR2 ANQGSEA, per germline. The CDR3 loop spans 13 amino acids. V lost 7 bases, J lost 1 base, and 11 bases lay in between. Here the CDR3 DNA reads TGCAGCGCCAGACGGAATTCCTACAATGAGCAGTTCTTC. The encoded protein is CSARRNSYNEQFF.

This clonotype was detected ten times or more. The chain employs TRBV9 and TRBJ2-7; 9 bases fit TRBD1. The length of the CDR3 is 15 residues. Germline V gene lookup returns CDR1 SGDLS and CDR2 YYNGEE. J was trimmed by 7 bases and V by 4 bases; bases with no gene match: 12. The CDR3, as DNA: TGTGCCAGCAGCCCACGGGACAGGGCTTGGGAGGAGCAGTACTTC. It yields the protein CASSPRDRAWEEQYF.

The J gene is TRBJ2-7, the V gene TRBV5-5, with 8 bases lining up with TRBD1. The CDR3 runs to 16 residues. Germline values: CDR1 SGHKS, CDR2 YYEKEE (reference sequence). V gave up 3 bases and J gave up 6 bases; unmatched junction bases: 14. CDR3 in amino acids: CASSYLPRTGSVEQYF. In nucleotides, the CDR3 is TGTGCCAGCAGCTACCTACCCCGGACAGGGTCGGTCGAGCAGTACTTC.

There are many counts of this clonotype. V gene TRBV3-1 combines with J gene TRBJ1-1; a possible D gene is TRBD1 (5 bases). Trimming cost V 1 base and J 0 bases, with 12 bases left between them. CDR3 size: 16 residues. CDR1 and CDR2 (germline): LGHDT, YNNKEL (reference sequence). Here the CDR3 reads CASSQVTGVLNTEAFF. CDR3 DNA sequence: TGTGCCAGCAGCCAAGTAACAGGTGTTCTGAACACTGAAGCTTTCTTT.